Below, 32 T cell receptor beta chains from the same sample are listed, as sequenced in a study of blood T cell repertoires in COVID-19. Here immunoSEQ multiplex PCR was the method, and the copy in TCRdb shows in-frame clones only, minus some. The sample lists 250,000 to 300,000 clones, more than 65% occurring once. Sequenced material: peripheral blood. The receptors here all came from a young woman with acute or convalescent COVID-19.

The rearrangement uses TRBV7-9 and TRBJ1-1; 7 bases are shared with TRBD1. The germline V gene encodes CDR1 SEHNR and CDR2 FQNEAQ (reference sequence). The CDR3 is 17 residues long. V trimming: 5 bases; J trimming: 1 base; junction bases outside the gene matches: 13. The CDR3 DNA sequence: TGTGCCAGCAGCCGCCGTCCTTGGACAGGCGAGAACACTGAAGCTTTCTTT. This translates into CASSRRPWTGENTEAFF.

This clone has only one observation. CDR3 in amino acids: CASSWTRSYEQYF. Here the CDR3 DNA reads TGTGCCAGCAGTTGGACTAGGAGTTACGAGCAGTACTTC. The V gene is TRBV6-2 or TRBV6-3, the J gene TRBJ2-7, with 7 nucleotides matching TRBD2. There are 13 residues in the CDR3. The junction had 4 bases not matched to a gene; V was cut back by 4 bases and J by 4 bases. Germline V gene lookup returns CDR1 MNHEY and CDR2 SVGEGT.

The chain employs TRBV27 and TRBJ2-7; tentative D call: TRBD1 (6 bases). V dropped 2 bases and J dropped 2 bases, with 13 bases sitting between them. This CDR3 spans 15 amino acids. CDR1 and CDR2 (germline): MNHEY, SMNVEV (reference sequence). The CDR3 is CASSLRAGAPYEQYF. CDR3 DNA sequence: TGTGCCAGCAGTTTAAGGGCAGGGGCTCCCTACGAGCAGTACTTC.

This clone was observed a handful of times. The V gene is TRBV5-1, the J gene TRBJ1-6; TRBD1 aligns across 8 bases. This CDR3 region has 15 residues. Per germline, CDR1 SGHRS and CDR2 YFSETQ. J was trimmed by 5 bases and V by 2 bases; bases with no gene match: 3. As DNA, the CDR3 is TGCGCCAGCAGCTTACAGGGGGGAGATAATTCACCCCTCCACTTT. The encoded protein is CASSLQGGDNSPLHF.

The chain links TRBV3-1 (or the pseudogene TRBV3-2) to TRBJ1-2, with 7 bases lining up with TRBD1. V trimming: 0 bases; J trimming: 8 bases; junction bases outside the gene matches: 9. CDR1 and CDR2 from the germline V gene are LGHDT and YNNKEL (reference sequence). This CDR3 is 15 amino acids long. CDR3 loop: CASSQDERQGLGYTF. In nucleotides, the CDR3 is TGTGCCAGCAGCCAAGATGAGCGACAGGGTCTGGGCTACACCTTC.

The rearrangement uses TRBV5-4 and TRBJ2-1; 8 nucleotides align to TRBD2. J was trimmed by 2 bases and V by 0 bases; bases with no gene match: 1. The CDR3 extends over 15 amino acids. The germline gives CDR1 SGHNT, CDR2 YYREEE (reference sequence). The CDR3 nucleotides are TGTGCCAGCAGCTTGGACGGGAGGGCCTACAATGAGCAGTTCTTC. Amino acids: CASSLDGRAYNEQFF.

V is TRBV7-9 and J is TRBJ1-1; D is undetermined. The CDR3 totals 13 residues. CDR1 is SEHNR and CDR2 is FQNEAQ in the germline V gene (reference sequence). V was pared by 5 bases and J by 0 bases, with 7 bases between. CDR3 in amino acids: CASSPSVNTEAFF. For the CDR3, the DNA is TGTGCCAGCAGCCCTAGCGTGAACACTGAAGCTTTCTTT.

The chain carries TRBV7-9 and TRBJ2-5; 12 nucleotides agree with TRBD2. The CDR3 consists of 15 residues. The V gene end was trimmed by 4 bases and the J gene end by 5 bases; junction bases not matched to a gene: 5. Germline V lookup: CDR1 SEHNR, CDR2 FQNEAQ (reference sequence). The CDR3 bases are TGTGCCAGCAGCTCACGACTAGCGGGAGAGGAGACCCAGTACTTC. The encoded protein is CASSSRLAGEETQYF.

The chain joins TRBV6-5 to TRBJ1-5; TRBD1 is a possible D gene (6 bases). The germline CDR1 and CDR2 sequences are MNHEY and SVGAGI. The CDR3 is 13 residues long. V lost 4 bases, J lost 9 bases, and 13 bases lay in between. CDR3 region: CASSSQGNRPQHF. The CDR3 DNA reads TGTGCCAGCAGTTCCCAGGGGAACCGGCCCCAGCATTTT.

The chain uses TRBV7-9 and TRBJ2-3, with TRBD2 matching over 7 bases. The CDR3 is made up of 18 amino acids. The V segment lost 5 bases and the J segment 2 bases; nucleotides outside the gene matches: 16. From germline, CDR1 is SEHNR and CDR2 FQNEAQ (reference sequence). The CDR3 DNA sequence: TGTGCCAGCAGCGGGGACGGGGAGGGCCTTTTTTTCACAGATACGCAGTATTTT. Translated: CASSGDGEGLFFTDTQYF.

The chain joins TRBV3-1 (or the pseudogene TRBV3-2) to TRBJ2-5; 14 bases fit TRBD2. Germline V lookup: CDR1 LGHDT, CDR2 YNNKEL (reference sequence). CDR3 length: 16 amino acids. Trimming cost V 3 bases and J 5 bases; bases outside gene matches: 5. The CDR3 region has the DNA TGTGCCAGCAGCCACGGGACTAGCGGGAGCTTGGAGACCCAGTACTTC. This codes for CASSHGTSGSLETQYF.

The V call is TRBV19, the J call TRBJ1-1; the D is unclear. Per germline, CDR1 LNHDA and CDR2 SQIVND (reference sequence). This CDR3 is 15 amino acids long. V was shortened by 2 bases and J by 2 bases, with 12 bases between the two germline ends. The CDR3 coding sequence is TGTGCCAGTAGTATATGGAGAGCCTTTAACACTGAAGCTTTCTTT. The encoded protein is CASSIWRAFNTEAFF.

This clone was counted between two and nine times. This chain links TRBV20-1 with TRBJ2-7; D uncertain. CDR3 length: 11 residues. Germline V gene lookup returns CDR1 DFQATT and CDR2 SNEGSKA (reference sequence). Trimming stripped 3 bases from V and 2 bases from J, with 5 bases between. CDR3 coding DNA: TGCAGTGCTAGCTTCGCCTACGAGCAGTACTTC. It codes for CSASFAYEQYF.

The V gene is TRBV10-3, the J gene TRBJ2-7; D might be TRBD1 (6 bases). V dropped 2 bases and J dropped 1 base, with 30 bases sitting between them. There are 21 residues in the CDR3. Germline CDR1 and CDR2: ENHRY and SYGVKD. The CDR3 sequence: CAISEPTQTGLGMTGSYEQYF. The CDR3 region has the DNA TGTGCCATCAGTGAGCCAACCCAAACAGGGTTAGGGATGACGGGGTCCTACGAGCAGTACTTC.

This clone was counted between two and nine times. V usage is TRBV4-3 and J usage is TRBJ2-1, with D possibly TRBD2 on 7 matching bases. This CDR3 contains 13 residues. Germline lookup yields CDR1 LGHNA and CDR2 YSLEER. The V gene lost 6 bases and the J gene lost 8 bases, with 14 bases spanning the gap. In DNA, the CDR3 is TGCGCCAGCAGTTCCCAAGGGGGGGATGAGCAGTTCTTC. It yields the protein CASSSQGGDEQFF.

V gene TRBV6-5 combines with J gene TRBJ1-2; D perhaps matches TRBD1 (5 bases). Germline CDR1 MNHEY, CDR2 SVGAGI. This CDR3 is 13 amino acids long. V was pared by 5 bases and J by 6 bases, with 13 bases between. In DNA form, the CDR3 reads TGTGCCAGCAGTCCCCGACAGTCTAATGGCTACACCTTC. It yields the protein CASSPRQSNGYTF.

In its sample, this clone was seen once. V gene TRBV4-3 combines with J gene TRBJ1-2; D is unresolved. CDR3 length: 15 residues. V was trimmed by 0 bases and J by 0 bases, leaving 8 bases between them. Germline V CDR1 and CDR2: LGHNA, YSLEER. In DNA, the CDR3 is TGCGCCAGCAGCCAAGATCGTCCGGCTAACTATGGCTACACCTTC. It yields the protein CASSQDRPANYGYTF.

V is TRBV5-1 and J is TRBJ2-1, with a tentative D call TRBD1 (6 bases). The V and J ends lost 3 bases and 8 bases respectively, with 12 bases between them. This CDR3 region has 13 residues. Germline CDR1 SGHRS, CDR2 YFSETQ. In DNA, the CDR3 is TGCGCCAGCAGCTCCGGGACAACCCATGAGCAGTTCTTC. Encoded protein: CASSSGTTHEQFF.

This clone was detected a few times. V is TRBV11-3 and J is TRBJ2-3; TRBD1 agrees at 8 bases. V was pared by 5 bases and J by 6 bases, with 7 bases of the junction left unmatched. CDR3 length: 14 amino acids. Per the germline V gene, CDR1 is SGHNT and CDR2 is YENEEA. CDR3 sequence: CASSPDRDGDTQYF. The CDR3 DNA follows: TGTGCCAGCAGCCCGGACAGGGATGGGGATACGCAGTATTTT.

This clone was seen a single time. The rearrangement joins TRBV2 to TRBJ2-1; 9 bases line up with TRBD1. The germline V gene encodes CDR1 SNHLY and CDR2 FYNNEI. The V segment lost 5 bases and the J segment 8 bases; nucleotides outside the gene matches: 10. The CDR3 extends over 15 amino acids. CDR3 in amino acids: CASSLRTGVKDEQFF. The CDR3 region has the DNA TGTGCCAGCAGTCTTCGGACAGGGGTCAAGGATGAGCAGTTCTTC.

V and J are TRBV27 and TRBJ2-7, with 7 nucleotides matching TRBD1. Germline trimming cut 2 bases from V and 3 bases from J; bases unmatched to any gene: 4. Germline V lookup: CDR1 MNHEY, CDR2 SMNVEV (reference sequence). The CDR3 has 14 amino acids. CDR3 residues: CASSLGRQGYEQYF. The CDR3 bases are TGTGCCAGCAGTTTAGGACGACAGGGCTACGAGCAGTACTTC.

This sequence joins TRBV30 and TRBJ2-2; TRBD2 might be the D (6 bases). V lost 8 bases to trimming and J lost 3 bases, with 10 bases between them. This CDR3 is built from 12 residues. CDR1 is GTSNPN and CDR2 is SVGIG in the germline V gene (reference sequence). This CDR3 is CAGGLYTGELFF. CDR3 DNA: TGTGCCGGGGGACTCTACACCGGGGAGCTGTTTTTT.

The chain couples TRBV25-1 to TRBJ2-1, with D possibly TRBD1 on 6 matching bases. V was pared by 3 bases and J by 6 bases, with 21 bases between. The CDR3 extends over 17 amino acids. Germline CDR1 is MGHDK and CDR2 is SYGVNS. For the CDR3, the DNA is TGTGCCAGCAGTGATCGGGCGGACAGAAAATACCTCAATGAGCAGTTCTTC. Protein sequence: CASSDRADRKYLNEQFF. Full variable domain (missing parts from reference TRBV25-1 and TRBJ2-1): EADIYQTPRYLVIGTGKKITLECSQTMGHDKMYWYQQDPGMELHLIHYSYGVNSTEKGDLSSESTVSRIRTEHFPLTLESARPSHTSQYLCASSDRADRKYLNEQFFGPGTRLTVL.

The rearrangement links TRBV19 to TRBJ2-1; 10 bases are a match to TRBD2. The CDR3 is 15 amino acids. Germline V lookup: CDR1 LNHDA, CDR2 SQIVND (reference sequence). The trim removed 7 bases at V and 4 bases at J, leaving 7 bases unmatched. The DNA for the CDR3 is TGTGCCAGTACCCAACTAGCGGGAAGTTACAATGAGCAGTTCTTC. This sequence encodes CASTQLAGSYNEQFF.

V usage is TRBV6-5 and J usage is TRBJ1-4; TRBD1 might be the D (6 bases). CDR1 and CDR2 from the germline V gene are MNHEY and SVGAGI. Trimming cost V 2 bases and J 8 bases, with 15 bases left between them. There are 15 residues in the CDR3. The CDR3 nucleotides are TGTGCCAGCAGTTACCGGGGCAGGCAGGGGGAAAAACTGTTTTTT. This sequence encodes CASSYRGRQGEKLFF.

The chain carries TRBV5-1 and TRBJ2-6; D is possibly TRBD1 (6 bases). V shed 3 bases and J shed 2 bases, with 12 bases lying between them. The CDR3 extends over 16 amino acids. The germline CDR1 and CDR2 sequences are SGHRS and YFSETQ. This CDR3 is CASSSGGTTGANVLTF. The CDR3 DNA reads TGCGCCAGCAGCTCGGGTGGGACAACTGGGGCCAACGTCCTGACTTTC.

This clone was seen more than once but under ten times. The V gene is TRBV15, the J gene TRBJ2-7, with D perhaps TRBD1 (5 bases). V was cut by 2 bases and J by 3 bases, with 17 bases left in between. Germline CDR1 reads LNHNV; CDR2 reads YYDKDF (reference sequence). This CDR3 contains 16 residues. CDR3: CATSRPSSGKGYEQYF. The CDR3 DNA follows: TGTGCCACCAGCAGACCGAGTTCAGGGAAGGGCTACGAGCAGTACTTC.

V gene TRBV2 combines with J gene TRBJ1-4; D ambiguous. Germline V gives CDR1 SNHLY, CDR2 FYNNEI. The ends were cut back, 7 bases at V and 0 bases at J, with 6 bases in the middle. This CDR3 comprises 13 residues. CDR3 in DNA: TGTGCCAGCATCCGCGCAACTAATGAAAAACTGTTTTTT. Translation: CASIRATNEKLFF.

This chain's CDR3 is CASSSRQGGGELFF. In nucleotides, the CDR3 is TGTGCCAGCAGCTCAAGACAGGGCGGCGGGGAGCTGTTTTTT. The chain uses TRBV7-9 and TRBJ2-2; 7 bases match TRBD1. This CDR3 has 14 amino acids. Trimming at V came to 4 bases and at J to 7 bases, leaving 6 bases not matched to a gene. The germline gives CDR1 SEHNR, CDR2 FQNEAQ (reference sequence).

The chain carries TRBV7-8 and TRBJ1-4; TRBD1 is a possible D gene (5 bases). Trimming left V 2 bases short and J 9 bases short, with 16 bases between. CDR1 and CDR2 (germline): SGHVS, FQNEAQ. CDR3 length equals 15 residues. The CDR3 DNA reads as TGTGCCAGCAGCTTATATAGACAGCCGGATCAAAAACTGTTTTTT. Amino acids: CASSLYRQPDQKLFF.

This clone appeared a few times. The V call is TRBV5-1, the J call TRBJ1-3; 10 nucleotides agree with TRBD1. Trimming took 4 bases from V and 2 from J; bases not matched to a gene: 3. Germline CDR1 is SGHRS and CDR2 is YFSETQ. There are 15 residues in the CDR3. The CDR3 DNA reads as TGCGCCAGCAGCGGCGGGACAGGGGCTGGAAACACCATATATTTT. The encoded protein is CASSGGTGAGNTIYF.

A word on this clone: A junction end diverges from the germline sequence, so it may reflect a read error. This chain links TRBV7-7 with TRBJ2-2, with a weak D call TRBD1 (5 bases). This CDR3 contains 15 residues. Germline-derived CDR1 and CDR2 are SSHAT and FNYEAQ (reference sequence). The CDR3 DNA follows: TGTGCTAGCAGCTCACGGACATGGGGCGCGGGGGAGCTGTTTTTT. Amino acid sequence: CASSSRTWGAGELFF.